A single sample is the source of the 27 T cell receptor beta chains below, sequenced in a study of siplizumab effects on memory and regulatory T cells. Measured with immunoSEQ multiplex PCR; TCRdb has only the in-frame clones, and not every one. Seen here are 9,300 or so clones, 60% to 80% observed once, and the top ten hold 67%. Sequencing input: effector memory CD8+ T cells sorted from blood. Subset denoted: unstimulated CD8+ effector memory T cells. The receptor source for this set is a human donor in good health.

This clone was observed a few times. The rearrangement joins TRBV7-7 to TRBJ2-5; TRBD2 is a possible D gene (5 bases). The germline gives CDR1 SSHAT, CDR2 FNYEAQ (reference sequence). The V gene lost 5 bases and the J gene lost 1 base, with 11 bases spanning the gap. CDR3 length equals 14 residues. The CDR3 DNA reads as TGTGCCAGCAGCGTTTCCCGGGGCCAAGAGACCCAGTACTTC. The encoded protein is CASSVSRGQETQYF. The complete variable domain, with remaining parts taken from reference TRBV7-7 and TRBJ2-5, reads GAGVSQSPRYKVTKRGQDVTLRCDPISSHATLYWYQQALGQGPEFLTYFNYEAQPDKSGLPSDRFSAERPEGSISTLTIQRTEQRDSAMYRCASSVSRGQETQYFGPGTRLLVL.

The V and J genes are TRBV9 and TRBJ2-1, with 9 bases lining up with TRBD2. The V gene's germline CDR1 is SGDLS and CDR2 YYNGEE. The CDR3 is made up of 15 amino acids. Trimming at V came to 3 bases and at J to 7 bases, leaving 8 bases not matched to a gene. The chain's CDR3 is CASSAGGGGTNEQFF. CDR3 nucleotides: TGTGCCAGCAGCGCCGGCGGGGGGGGTACGAATGAGCAGTTCTTC. The whole variable domain, remainder taken from reference TRBV9 and TRBJ2-1, is DSGVTQTPKHLITATGQRVTLRCSPRSGDLSVYWYQQSLDQGLQFLIQYYNGEERAKGNILERFSAQQFPDLHSELNLSSLELGDSALYFCASSAGGGGTNEQFFGPGTRLTVL.

The chain is built from TRBV5-4 and TRBJ2-7; possible D gene TRBD1, 6 bases. There are 15 residues in the CDR3. V lost 3 bases to trimming and J lost 2 bases, with 15 bases between them. Germline V lookup: CDR1 SGHNT, CDR2 YYREEE (reference sequence). CDR3 amino acids: CASSSGDGQPYEQYF. Here the CDR3 DNA reads TGTGCCAGCAGCTCCGGGGACGGACAGCCCTACGAGCAGTACTTC.

This clone counts as medium-sized (0.01 to 0.1%). The chain employs TRBV5-7 and TRBJ1-1; D ambiguous. TRBV5-7 is filed as an ORF, its function uncertain. V was cut by 0 bases and J by 1 base, with 13 bases left in between. The CDR3 covers 16 residues. The CDR3 nucleotides read TGTGCCAGCAGCTTGGGACAACCATTACGGAACACTGAAGCTTTCTTT. Protein: CASSLGQPLRNTEAFF.

V usage is TRBV4-2 and J usage is TRBJ1-1; D may be TRBD1 (6 bases). The germline gives CDR1 LGHNA, CDR2 YNFKEQ. The ends were cut back, 1 base at V and 6 bases at J, with 15 bases in the middle. The CDR3 runs 15 residues. The CDR3 sequence: CASSQAVDSTAEAFF. For the CDR3, the DNA is TGTGCCAGCAGCCAAGCGGTGGACAGTACCGCTGAAGCTTTCTTT.

The chain has TRBV4-1 and TRBJ2-7; 8 nucleotides align to TRBD1. CDR1 and CDR2 (germline): MGHRA, YSYEKL. Trimming removed 1 base from V and 4 bases from J; junction bases left unmatched: 6. CDR3 length equals 15 residues. CDR3 in DNA: TGCGCCAGCAGCCAAGGACCGACAGGGGCTTACGAGCAGTACTTC. Encoded protein: CASSQGPTGAYEQYF.

The gene calls are TRBV6-1 and TRBJ2-3, with TRBD2 matching 7 bases. The germline V gene has CDR1 MNHNS and CDR2 SASEGT. The CDR3 sequence is 15 residues long. Losses at the gene ends were 5 bases for V and 4 bases for J; bases not matched to a gene: 9. This chain's CDR3 is CASSSGVGSADTQYF. DNA for the CDR3: TGTGCCAGCAGTAGCGGGGTAGGGTCCGCAGATACGCAGTATTTT.

This clone was observed a single time. The chain joins TRBV7-3 to TRBJ2-7; TRBD1 matches 9 bases. Germline V gives CDR1 SGHTA, CDR2 FQGTGA. The length of the CDR3 is 15 residues. Unmatched junction bases numbered 6, after V lost 5 bases and J lost 1 base. The CDR3 coding sequence is TGTGCCAGCAGCCAGGACGGGACAGGGTCCTACGAGCAGTACTTC. It specifies CASSQDGTGSYEQYF. Drawing the rest from reference TRBV7-3 and TRBJ2-7, the complete variable domain is GAGVSQTPSNKVTEKGKYVELRCDPISGHTALYWYRQSLGQGPEFLIYFQGTGAADDSGLPNDRFFAVRPEGSVSTLKIQRTERGDSAVYLCASSQDGTGSYEQYFGPGTRLTVT.

The chain joins TRBV11-2 to TRBJ1-2, with 7 bases that match TRBD1. The CDR3 spans 14 residues. V gave up 5 bases and J gave up 5 bases; unmatched junction bases: 8. Germline V CDR1 and CDR2: SGHAT, FQNNGV. The CDR3 loop is CASSTPGTAYGYTF. The CDR3 DNA follows: TGTGCCAGCAGCACGCCCGGGACAGCTTATGGCTACACCTTC. The full variable domain, in which reference TRBV11-2 and TRBJ1-2 provide the parts outside the CDR3, is EAGVAQSPRYKIIEKRQSVAFWCNPISGHATLYWYQQILGQGPKLLIQFQNNGVVDDSQLPKDRFSAERLKGVDSTLKIQPAKLEDSAVYLCASSTPGTAYGYTFGSGTRLTVV.

The DNA of the CDR3 is TGTGCCAGCAGCTTCACCGGGACAGGGTGGTTCTATGGCTACACCTTC. Protein sequence: CASSFTGTGWFYGYTF. The chain employs TRBV11-2 and TRBJ1-2; TRBD1 aligns across 9 bases. The CDR3 extends over 16 amino acids. J gave up 4 bases and V 3 bases, and 9 bases lay outside the gene matches. The germline CDR1 and CDR2 sequences are SGHAT and FQNNGV.

The V call is TRBV7-6, the J call TRBJ2-3; no clear D. V was shortened by 4 bases and J by 0 bases, with 5 bases between the two germline ends. CDR1 and CDR2 from the germline V gene are SGHVS and FNYEAQ. This CDR3 is 13 amino acids long. The CDR3 DNA sequence: TGTGCCAGCAGCTACTCTAGCACAGATACGCAGTATTTT. This gives the protein CASSYSSTDTQYF.

This clone was found a few times. This chain uses TRBV7-3 with TRBJ2-2; 7 bases match TRBD1. This CDR3 has 17 amino acids. The V and J ends lost 5 bases and 4 bases, in that order; junction bases with no gene match: 13. The germline CDR1 and CDR2 sequences are SGHTA and FQGTGA. CDR3 region: CASSPQRGRTGTGELFF. The DNA for the CDR3 is TGTGCCAGCAGCCCCCAGAGGGGGCGGACCGGCACCGGGGAGCTGTTTTTT.

The CDR3 DNA reads TGTGCCATCAGTGAGTATAAGTCGGTGACTAGCGACCAAGAGACCCAGTACTTC. It encodes CAISEYKSVTSDQETQYF. The chain recombines TRBV10-3 with TRBJ2-5; 8 bases align to TRBD2. This CDR3 comprises 18 residues. Trimming took 1 base from V and 0 from J; bases not matched to a gene: 10. Germline V gene sequence: CDR1 ENHRY, CDR2 SYGVKD.

The chain carries TRBV28 and TRBJ2-3, with 11 bases fitting TRBD2. Germline V gene lookup returns CDR1 MDHEN and CDR2 SYDVKM. The CDR3 has 14 amino acids. V lost 6 bases, J lost 2 bases, and 1 base stayed unmatched. The DNA for the CDR3 is TGTGCCAGCAGGACTAGCGGGATCACAGATACGCAGTATTTT. Amino acids: CASRTSGITDTQYF.

The chain recombines TRBV7-9 with TRBJ2-4; D is perhaps TRBD2 (5 bases). The CDR3 runs to 12 residues. Per the germline V gene, CDR1 is SEHNR and CDR2 is FQNEAQ (reference sequence). V was trimmed by 5 bases and J by 6 bases, leaving 8 bases between them. The CDR3: CASSELGNIQYF. In nucleotides, the CDR3 is TGTGCCAGCAGCGAACTAGGAAACATTCAGTACTTC.

The chain is built from TRBV6-4 and TRBJ2-2, with TRBD1 as a possible D gene (6 bases). The germline gives CDR1 MRHNA, CDR2 SNTAGT. The CDR3 runs to 14 residues. With 2 bases removed from V and 2 bases from J, the gap between germline ends came to 6 bases. CDR3 region: CASSDGTNTGELFF. The CDR3 DNA reads TGTGCCAGCAGTGACGGGACAAACACCGGGGAGCTGTTTTTT.

The gene calls are TRBV7-3 and TRBJ2-1; maybe TRBD2 (6 bases). The CDR3 has 15 amino acids. V gave up 4 bases and J gave up 4 bases, with 14 bases separating them. Germline CDR1 SGHTA, CDR2 FQGTGA. This chain's CDR3 is CASSSTEGPYNEQFF. In DNA, the CDR3 is TGTGCCAGCAGCTCCACGGAGGGCCCGTACAATGAGCAGTTCTTC.

Within the sample, this clone is medium-sized. This chain uses TRBV4-1 with TRBJ2-7; a weak D match, TRBD2 (6 bases). Trimming removed 3 bases at V and 2 bases at J, with 14 bases between. Per the germline V gene, CDR1 is MGHRA and CDR2 is YSYEKL. This CDR3 is built from 15 residues. In nucleotides, the CDR3 is TGCGCCAGCAGCCATTCTAGCGACCAAGCCTACGAGCAGTACTTC. Its protein product is CASSHSSDQAYEQYF.

The V gene is TRBV13, the J gene TRBJ1-3, with D perhaps matching TRBD1 (5 bases). The germline CDR1 and CDR2 sequences are PRHDT and FYEKMQ (reference sequence). The CDR3 has 16 residues. V was trimmed by 4 bases and J by 7 bases, leaving 20 bases between them. CDR3 protein: CASSSNNRDPRNTIYF. Written as DNA, the CDR3 is TGTGCCAGCAGCTCGAACAACCGGGACCCGCGGAACACCATATATTTT.

The chain joins TRBV7-6 to TRBJ2-2, with unresolved D. Germline CDR1 reads SGHVS; CDR2 reads FNYEAQ. The CDR3 totals 16 residues. Trimming took off 4 bases at V and 0 bases at J, with 12 bases between the two ends. Written as DNA, the CDR3 is TGTGCCAGCAGCTCAAGGGTTGGGCCGAACACCGGGGAGCTGTTTTTT. Translating it yields CASSSRVGPNTGELFF. Full variable domain (missing parts from reference TRBV7-6 and TRBJ2-2): GAGVSQSPRYKVTKRGQDVALRCDPISGHVSLYWYRQALGQGPEFLTYFNYEAQQDKSGLPNDRFSAERPEGSISTLTIQRTEQRDSAMYRCASSSRVGPNTGELFFGEGSRLTVL.

This clone appeared a few times. The chain has TRBV25-1 and TRBJ2-1; 11 positions match TRBD2. With 3 bases clipped from V and 9 bases from J, the junction kept 10 bases outside the gene matches. The germline V gene encodes CDR1 MGHDK and CDR2 SYGVNS. This CDR3 is 16 amino acids long. CDR3 residues: CASSDLTSGMAGEQFF. Written as DNA, the CDR3 is TGTGCCAGCAGTGATCTGACTAGCGGGATGGCGGGTGAGCAGTTCTTC.

In this sample, this clone is medium-sized. The chain's CDR3 is CASRIRTGESDTQYF. The CDR3 coding sequence is TGTGCCAGCAGGATCCGGACAGGGGAGTCAGATACGCAGTATTTT. This rearrangement joins TRBV7-9 to TRBJ2-3, with 9 bases lining up with TRBD1. Looked up from germline, CDR1 is SEHNR and CDR2 is FQNEAQ (reference sequence). The V segment lost 6 bases and the J segment 4 bases; nucleotides outside the gene matches: 8. The CDR3 has 15 residues.

This clone was detected once. V gene TRBV19 combines with J gene TRBJ2-3; possibly TRBD1 for D (5 bases). Deletions cut 1 base from V and 4 bases from J, with 6 bases between. Germline CDR1 reads LNHDA; CDR2 reads SQIVND (reference sequence). This CDR3 spans 13 amino acids. The CDR3 here is CASSIGQPDTQYF. CDR3 DNA sequence: TGTGCCAGTAGTATAGGACAGCCAGATACGCAGTATTTT.

This chain joins TRBV2 and TRBJ2-5; 7 positions match TRBD1. Germline trimming cut 7 bases from V and 2 bases from J; bases unmatched to any gene: 4. Germline values: CDR1 SNHLY, CDR2 FYNNEI. The CDR3 contains 13 residues. The CDR3 is CASNQGEQETQYF. For the CDR3, the DNA is TGTGCCAGCAACCAGGGGGAACAAGAGACCCAGTACTTC.

The chain recombines TRBV5-4 with TRBJ2-7; TRBD2 matches at 7 bases. This CDR3 contains 12 residues. Per germline, CDR1 SGHNT and CDR2 YYREEE (reference sequence). V was pared by 0 bases and J by 6 bases, with 0 bases of the junction left unmatched. This chain's CDR3 is CASSLASGEQYF. In nucleotides, the CDR3 is TGTGCCAGCAGCTTGGCTAGCGGCGAGCAGTACTTC.

This chain uses TRBV6-6 with TRBJ1-2, with D perhaps matching TRBD1 (5 bases). From germline, CDR1 is MNHNY and CDR2 SVGAGI (reference sequence). This CDR3 region has 14 residues. V lost 0 bases and J 1 base, leaving 6 bases between the germline ends. DNA of the CDR3: TGTGCCAGCAGTTACTCGAGGGGTAACTATGGCTACACCTTC. Translation: CASSYSRGNYGYTF.

The V and J genes are TRBV29-1 and TRBJ1-2; D might be TRBD1 (6 bases). Trimming took off 6 bases at V and 8 bases at J, with 16 bases between the two ends. The CDR3 sequence is 12 residues long. CDR1 is SQVTM and CDR2 is ANQGSEA in the germline V gene. The CDR3 loop reads CSVRTVSMGYTF. The CDR3 DNA sequence: TGCAGCGTCCGGACAGTCAGCATGGGCTACACCTTC.